This T cell receptor beta chain was captured in a study of blood T cell repertoires in COVID-19. Using immunoSEQ multiplex PCR, the repertoire was profiled, and TCRdb retains in-frame clones only, with some absent. Here the sample spans some 240,000 clones, approximately 81% being singletons. Deletions cut 4 bases from V and 1 base from J, with 16 bases between. Germline-derived CDR1 and CDR2 are KGHSH and LQKENI. CDR3 length: 16 amino acids. This clonotype was sampled from a woman between 45 and 65 years old who had been exposed to COVID-19. The chain joins TRBV18 to TRBJ1-2; no reliable D call. Sequencing used PBMCs or T cells enriched from blood (not recorded which). The DNA for the CDR3 is TGTGCCAGCTCACTGCTGCAGGAATTTTATAACTATGGCTACACCTTC. Protein: CASSLLQEFYNYGYTF.